This T cell receptor beta chain derives from a study of vaccination and CD4 T cells after COVID-19. Study background: Each post-COVID sample was drawn after diagnosis, and the median interval was approximately 96 days (range 35 to 161).

A note on this clonotype: The antigen remains unidentified.

The CDR3 length is 16 residues. The V and J ends lost 5 bases and 6 bases, in that order; junction bases with no gene match: 12. The V gene's germline CDR1 is SGHVS and CDR2 FNYEAQ. Treatment: roughly 10-day PBMC culture with coronavirus spike peptide pools or control peptides (ViraFEST assay). With peptide pools, ViraFEST first expanded antigen-specific T cells and afterwards sequenced their TCRs. The Oncomine TCR Beta short-read assay generated sequence data from the DNA of cultured CD4+ T cells. TCRdb used MiXCR to reprocess the PCR reads, holding one entry per CDR3 protein. The sample has about 12,000 distinct CDR3 sequences; roughly 50% are singletons.

V is TRBV7-6 and J is TRBJ2-2; TRBD1 aligns across 7 bases. The sample taken for sequencing was CD4+ T cells from blood, cultured in vitro. The receptor was derived from a human donor who had recovered from COVID-19. The CDR3 DNA reads as TGTGCCAGCAGCCCGACCGTAGACAGGGTCCCCGGGGAGCTGTTTTTT. This codes for CASSPTVDRVPGELFF.